Presented here are 25 T cell receptor beta chains from one specimen sequenced in a study of blood T cells in healthy people across ages. Primers used in a second PCR of about 7 to 12 cycles were a sample-barcoded 5' primer and a J-beta primer mix. TCRdb re-called the 5' RACE reads with MiXCR, one entry per CDR3 protein. The data hold over a million distinct CDR3 sequences, with approximately 59% observed a single time. Sequenced: blood. The receptors stem from a man between 18 and 35 years old in good health.

The chain recombines TRBV11-2 with TRBJ2-1, with 7 bases fitting TRBD1. Trimming cost V 3 bases and J 1 base; bases outside gene matches: 3. CDR3 length equals 15 residues. From germline, CDR1 is SGHAT and CDR2 FQNNGV. The CDR3 DNA follows: TGTGCCAGCAGCTTTGGGACAGAATCCTACAATGAGCAGTTCTTC. Protein sequence: CASSFGTESYNEQFF.

The genes are TRBV20-1 and TRBJ2-1; D unclear. Between the trimmed V and J ends, which lost 3 bases and 3 bases, there was a span of 15 bases. In germline, CDR1 is DFQATT, CDR2 SNEGSKA (reference sequence). This CDR3 has 15 amino acids. CDR3 coding DNA: TGCAGTGCTAGGGCTCTAGTACCAAACTACAATGAGCAGTTCTTC. Protein product: CSARALVPNYNEQFF.

The chain couples TRBV9 to TRBJ2-2; 8 bases map to TRBD2. The V segment lost 0 bases and the J segment 7 bases; nucleotides outside the gene matches: 5. The germline gives CDR1 SGDLS, CDR2 YYNGEE. This CDR3 has 15 residues. The CDR3 nucleotides are TGTGCCAGCAGCGTAGATGGACTAGCAGGCGGGGAGCTGTTTTTT. Residues: CASSVDGLAGGELFF.

This chain connects TRBV5-5 to TRBJ2-2; the D gene is possibly TRBD1 (6 bases). CDR3 size: 15 residues. V lost 0 bases to trimming and J lost 4 bases, with 10 bases between them. In germline, CDR1 is SGHKS, CDR2 YYEKEE (reference sequence). Here the CDR3 DNA reads TGTGCCAGCAGCTTGGAACAGGGATTCACCGGGGAGCTGTTTTTT. It yields the protein CASSLEQGFTGELFF.

This rearrangement joins TRBV4-2 to TRBJ2-5; D might be TRBD2 (6 bases). Germline values: CDR1 LGHNA, CDR2 YNFKEQ. Deletions cut 8 bases from V and 2 bases from J, with 21 bases between. This CDR3 is 16 amino acids long. CDR3 sequence: CASRGDSPDRQETQYF. In DNA form, the CDR3 reads TGTGCCAGCCGCGGGGACTCGCCGGATAGACAAGAGACCCAGTACTTC.

The chain recombines TRBV6-5 with TRBJ2-3; D is possibly TRBD2 (6 bases). V was cut by 6 bases and J by 5 bases, with 15 bases left in between. CDR3 length: 14 amino acids. Germline-derived CDR1 and CDR2 are MNHEY and SVGAGI. Here the CDR3 reads CASRLAMGGDTQYF. Written as DNA, the CDR3 is TGTGCCAGCAGGCTGGCCATGGGGGGAGATACGCAGTATTTT.

J is TRBJ2-1 and V is TRBV7-8; 8 bases map to TRBD1. The DNA end is more similar to TRBJ2-7, so the J call may be wrong. Germline assignment: CDR1 SGHVS and CDR2 FQNEAQ. This CDR3 contains 16 residues. CDR3 bases: TGTGCCAGCAGCTTAGCGCGAGGGACAGGCTACAATGAGCAGTACTTC. This gives the protein CASSLARGTGYNEQYF.

CDR3 in amino acids: CSAVAQGEAGYTF. CDR3 DNA sequence: TGCAGCGCCGTGGCGCAGGGCGAGGCTGGCTACACCTTC. This chain connects TRBV29-1 to TRBJ1-2; a weak D match, TRBD1 (5 bases). CDR1 is SQVTM, CDR2 ANQGSEA, per germline. This CDR3 is built from 13 residues. V lost 7 bases and J lost 7, with 19 bases in between.

The V call is TRBV6-1, the J call TRBJ2-1; TRBD2 matches at 9 bases. The V gene's germline CDR1 is MNHNS and CDR2 SASEGT. The CDR3 spans 16 residues. V shed 5 bases, J shed 7 bases, and the junction held 12 bases outside the gene matches. This CDR3 is CASSRTFSGSRNEQFF. DNA of the CDR3: TGTGCCAGCAGTCGCACTTTTAGCGGGAGTAGAAATGAGCAGTTCTTC.

The chain is built from TRBV7-9 and TRBJ2-2, with a tentative D call TRBD1 (6 bases). Trimming took off 8 bases at V and 4 bases at J, with 17 bases between the two ends. Germline values: CDR1 SEHNR, CDR2 FQNEAQ (reference sequence). This CDR3 has 15 residues. Here the CDR3 reads CASLSGTRSTGELFF. The CDR3 DNA reads TGTGCCAGCCTATCCGGGACACGGTCCACCGGGGAGCTGTTTTTT.

The genes are TRBV4-3 and TRBJ2-7; D is undetermined. The V and J ends lost 0 bases and 2 bases respectively, with 8 bases between them. The germline V gene encodes CDR1 LGHNA and CDR2 YSLEER. The CDR3 has 14 residues. The CDR3 here is CASSQDIDTYEQYF. CDR3 DNA sequence: TGCGCCAGCAGCCAAGATATTGATACCTACGAGCAGTACTTC.

This clonotype was recorded a few times. J is TRBJ2-1 and V is TRBV5-5; D is unclear. Per the germline V gene, CDR1 is SGHKS and CDR2 is YYEKEE (reference sequence). The V gene lost 4 bases and the J gene lost 4 bases, with 15 bases spanning the gap. The CDR3 is 15 residues long. The CDR3 nucleotides are TGTGCCAGCAGCCCCCGGGTCCCCATTTACAATGAGCAGTTCTTC. Amino acids: CASSPRVPIYNEQFF.

This clonotype showed up just once. J is TRBJ2-5 and V is TRBV5-6, with a weak D call TRBD1 (6 bases). The length of the CDR3 is 17 residues. Germline V gene sequence: CDR1 SGHDT, CDR2 YYEEEE. V lost 4 bases to trimming and J lost 0 bases, with 19 bases between them. CDR3 amino acids: CASSHRKDRQYQETQYF. As DNA, the CDR3 is TGTGCCAGCAGCCACCGTAAGGACAGACAGTACCAAGAGACCCAGTACTTC.

This clonotype was picked up a small number of times. V and J are TRBV7-2 and TRBJ2-2; 12 positions match TRBD2. The CDR3 sequence is 17 residues long. J lost 1 base, V lost 3 bases, and 3 bases had no gene match. Germline-derived CDR1 and CDR2 are SGHTA and FQGNSA. CDR3 nucleotide sequence: TGTGCCAGCAGCTTCTCTAGCGGGAGGGAGAACACCGGGGAGCTGTTTTTT. Its protein product is CASSFSSGRENTGELFF.

This clonotype was picked up a small number of times. The chain recombines TRBV27 with TRBJ2-7; TRBD1 matches 9 bases. The end of the DNA aligns better with TRBJ2-5, so the J call may be wrong. CDR3 length equals 14 residues. Germline V gene sequence: CDR1 MNHEY, CDR2 SMNVEV (reference sequence). The CDR3 sequence: CASSNTGGWGTQYF. The CDR3 nucleotides are TGTGCCAGCAGTAATACAGGGGGCTGGGGGACCCAGTACTTC.

This clonotype appeared a few times. The chain has TRBV25-1 and TRBJ2-6, with TRBD2 identical over 7 bases. This CDR3 spans 19 amino acids. Germline CDR1 reads MGHDK; CDR2 reads SYGVNS. V shed 2 bases, J shed 0 bases, and the junction held 10 bases outside the gene matches. The CDR3 DNA sequence: TGTGCCAGCAGTGAACTCGGGGCTAGCGGTGCCTCTGGGGCCAACGTCCTGACTTTC. This sequence encodes CASSELGASGASGANVLTF.

The chain carries TRBV3-1 and TRBJ2-3; 9 bases map to TRBD2. This CDR3 comprises 14 residues. J gave up 5 bases and V 4 bases, and 4 bases lay outside the gene matches. Germline V CDR1 and CDR2: LGHDT, YNNKEL (reference sequence). The DNA for the CDR3 is TGTGCCAGCAGCCGCGGGGGGGCCAGAGATACGCAGTATTTT. Protein sequence: CASSRGGARDTQYF.

This chain joins TRBV5-1 and TRBJ2-5; 9 nucleotides line up with TRBD1. The V and J ends lost 7 bases and 0 bases, in that order; junction bases with no gene match: 7. In germline, CDR1 is SGHRS, CDR2 YFSETQ. This CDR3 comprises 15 residues. The CDR3 bases are TGCGCCAGCGGACCGGGACAGGGAAACCAAGAGACCCAGTACTTC. This codes for CASGPGQGNQETQYF.

The table lists this clonotype with a few counts. The chain has TRBV7-9 and TRBJ2-3, with 7 bases fitting TRBD1. This CDR3 has 13 amino acids. Germline V gives CDR1 SEHNR, CDR2 FQNEAQ (reference sequence). V shed 6 bases, J shed 6 bases, and the junction held 6 bases outside the gene matches. CDR3 coding DNA: TGTGCCAGCAGTCCTGGGACAGCGGATACGCAGTATTTT. Its translation is CASSPGTADTQYF.

This chain links TRBV11-2 with TRBJ2-7, with D unresolved. CDR3 length equals 13 residues. Germline V gene data show CDR1 as SGHAT and CDR2 as FQNNGV. The germline V and J ends were trimmed by 5 bases and 3 bases, with 11 bases remaining between them. The CDR3 loop is CASSKRLLYEQYF. The CDR3, as DNA: TGTGCCAGCAGCAAACGTCTCCTCTACGAGCAGTACTTC.

This clonotype has only a few counts. This chain links TRBV28 with TRBJ2-7; 11 positions agree with TRBD1. The J call is in doubt because the DNA end fits TRBJ2-5 better. Germline V CDR1 and CDR2: MDHEN, SYDVKM. The CDR3 has 18 amino acids. The CDR3 loop reads CASSFLDRGRLNRETQYF. The CDR3, as DNA: TGTGCCAGCAGTTTTCTGGACAGGGGGCGCCTTAATCGCGAGACCCAGTACTTC.

The genes are TRBV4-1 and TRBJ2-7, with 7 nucleotides matching TRBD1. CDR1 is MGHRA, CDR2 YSYEKL, per germline. The CDR3 totals 14 residues. The V and J ends lost 5 bases and 2 bases, in that order; junction bases with no gene match: 6. The DNA of the CDR3 is TGCGCCAGCAGCTATGGGACAGCCGCCTACGAGCAGTACTTC. It is translated as CASSYGTAAYEQYF.

The chain joins TRBV20-1 to TRBJ2-7; 8 positions match TRBD2. Germline values: CDR1 DFQATT, CDR2 SNEGSKA (reference sequence). The V segment lost 6 bases and the J segment 3 bases; nucleotides outside the gene matches: 1. The CDR3 spans 11 residues. CDR3 in amino acids: CSAGLVYEQYF. The CDR3 nucleotides are TGCAGTGCGGGACTAGTCTACGAGCAGTACTTC.

The chain employs TRBV20-1 and TRBJ2-7; maybe TRBD2 (7 bases). The J call is in doubt because the DNA end fits TRBJ2-5 better. The CDR3 is 14 residues long. Germline V lookup: CDR1 DFQATT, CDR2 SNEGSKA (reference sequence). CDR3 residues: CSASWGGGHETQYF. CDR3 in DNA: TGCAGTGCTAGCTGGGGGGGGGGCCACGAGACCCAGTACTTC.

This chain joins TRBV4-2 and TRBJ2-1; 8 nucleotides agree with TRBD2. CDR3 length: 16 residues. Trimming at V came to 4 bases and at J to 3 bases, leaving 8 bases not matched to a gene. The germline gives CDR1 LGHNA, CDR2 YNFKEQ. CDR3 residues: CASSPPRGGNYNEQFF. CDR3 nucleotides: TGTGCCAGCAGCCCCCCTCGCGGGGGGAACTACAATGAGCAGTTCTTC.